This note documents a single TCR beta chain sequence. The data were taken from a study of T cells in Graves' hyperthyroidism and ophthalmopathy. Those patients with uncontrolled infection, other autoimmune disease, pregnancy or lactation were excluded. The TCR beta CDR3 regions underwent amplification using RNA transcripts as the source. A set of HTBI primers served as the primers for a first-round RT-PCR of the TCR CDR3. Via MiXCR, TCRdb re-called the multiplex PCR reads, giving one row per CDR3 protein. The data show some 560,000 distinct CDR3 sequences, approximately 14% seen once. This CDR3 is built from 11 residues. Germline V gene lookup returns CDR1 DFQATT and CDR2 SNEGSKA (reference sequence). Trimming left V 6 bases short and J 3 bases short, with 5 bases between.

The V and J genes are TRBV20-1 and TRBJ2-2; D unresolved. The TCR originated in a woman aged 40 to 49 with Graves' hyperthyroidism. The material sequenced was blood. The CDR3 DNA follows: TGCAGTGCGATGCACACCGGGGAGCTGTTTTTT. Encoded protein: CSAMHTGELFF.